This TCR beta chain was sequenced in a study of molecular identifiers for immune sequencing clone quantification. As regards this clonotype: Its specificity is not known.

The study's findings and limits: Barcode sharing among identical TCR molecules could make large clones appear smaller.

CDR1 and CDR2 from the germline V gene are SGDLS and YYNGEE. The CDR3 has 17 residues. V was trimmed by 7 bases and J by 4 bases, leaving 27 bases between them. Libraries of bulk TCR were made by previously described methods (with listed TCR primers). TCRdb re-analysed the PCR reads in MiXCR, keeping a single row per CDR3 protein. The top ten clones hold 1.5% to 1.7% of a sample with 60,000 to 80,000 distinct CDR3 sequences, roughly 20% of them seen once. Libraries of naive CD8 cells were prepared from roughly 18,000 to 920,000 sorted cells using 10%, 30% or 50% RNA. Isolation of naive CD8 T cells was achieved by sorting on a CD8+CD4-CCR7+CD45RA+ phenotype.

The V gene is TRBV9, the J gene TRBJ2-7; TRBD1 is a possible D gene (5 bases). The clonotype comes from a human donor in good health. Some libraries in this study had Jurkat cell RNA spiked in. The sample was naive CD8+ T cells from blood, with Jurkat cell RNA spiked in. Stated subset: FACS-sorted CD8+CD4-CCR7+CD45RA+ naive T cells. The CDR3 sequence: CASGSQGLVLLLYEQYF. CDR3 nucleotides: TGTGCCAGCGGCTCCCAGGGTCTTGTCCTCCTGCTATACGAGCAGTACTTC.